Listed below are T cell receptor beta chains from one sample, sequenced in a study of shared clonotypes between healthy human individuals. The protocol was immunoSEQ multiplex PCR, while the TCRdb copy is restricted to in-frame clones and leaves out a portion. The sample contains fewer than 600,000 clones, roughly four fifths of which appear only once. The sample was PBMCs. These receptors were obtained from a woman aged 40 to 50 in good health. Some clones in this sample may be carry-over from other donors' samples. CDR3s leave out the opening cysteine and the closing phenylalanine or tryptophan.

J gene | V gene | CDR3 protein
TRBJ1-3 | TRBV9 | ASSVSRGGNTIY
TRBJ2-1 | TRBV7-9 | ASSPGQGRGNEQF
TRBJ1-5 | TRBV7-9 | ASSPRGGNNQPQH
TRBJ2-1 | TRBV18 | ASSPNWNNEQF
TRBJ2-7 | TRBV18 | ASSPFGLVYEQY
TRBJ2-2 | TRBV19 | ASSTALGPLNTGELF
TRBJ2-7 | TRBV5-1 | ASSFTSHYEQY
TRBJ2-7 | TRBV28 | ASSFGGAAKEQY
TRBJ1-1 | TRBV7-9 | ATRSRNTEAF
TRBJ2-7 | TRBV6-5 | ASSALAGASYEQY
TRBJ2-2 | TRBV19 | ASSTRLAEGNTGELF
TRBJ2-7 | TRBV19 | ASSIAGLAGAREQY
TRBJ2-7 | TRBV28 | ASRIPRTGNEQY
TRBJ2-7 | TRBV19 | ASSSGSYEQY
TRBJ2-4 | TRBV28 | ASSLVGLGVTAKNIQY
TRBJ2-2 | TRBV4-3 | ASSQADGGGTGELF
TRBJ1-4 | TRBV6-1 | ASRGIGLEKLF
TRBJ2-3 | TRBV5-1 | ASSLFSGINTDTQY
TRBJ1-2 | TRBV4-1 | ASSPQARGDYGYT
TRBJ2-5 | TRBV30 | AWSVSLSETRY
TRBJ2-7 | TRBV10-2 | ASGTGVSYEQY
TRBJ2-2 | TRBV7-8 | ASSLAQGTNTGELF
TRBJ1-4 | TRBV2 | ASRGDSFGEKLF
TRBJ2-7 | TRBV27 | ASSLSGGERQY
TRBJ2-5 | TRBV4-2 | ASSQGQGASETQY
TRBJ2-3 | TRBV19 | ASTHLGVTDTQY
TRBJ1-3 | TRBV5-1 | ASSTDSGNTIY
TRBJ1-4 | TRBV30 | AWSVNRGHATNEKLF
TRBJ2-3 | TRBV13 | ASRRTSGRISQY
TRBJ1-1 | TRBV2 | ASSSTTTNTEAF
TRBJ2-2 | TRBV19 | ASRKGQFLDTGELF
TRBJ1-4 | TRBV7-3 | ASSIPGQGLARKLF